These T cell receptor beta chains were read from a single sample in a study of Ad26.COV2.S vaccination and SARS-CoV-2 variants. Data came from immunoSEQ multiplex PCR; TCRdb stores just in-frame clones and leaves some out. The sample lists about 350,000 clones, 88% occurring once. Sequencing was performed on peripheral blood, taken in a trial of Ad26.COV2.S vaccine versus placebo. These TCRs come from a person aged 18 to 59 who received the Ad26.COV2.S COVID-19 vaccine or a placebo. Both conserved end residues are part of each CDR3. D genes are given only for firm matches.

D: TRBD1
V: TRBV7-9
J: TRBJ1-2
CDR3: CASSLAQGGPQHGYTF

D: -
V: TRBV7-6
J: TRBJ1-5
CDR3: CASSQEGGVHSNQPQHF

D: -
V: TRBV6-1
J: TRBJ1-5
CDR3: CASRPTGNNQPQHF

D: TRBD1
V: TRBV6-7
J: TRBJ2-3
CDR3: CASRIRDRSSTDTQYF

D: -
V: TRBV28
J: TRBJ1-5
CDR3: CASSFEGRRQPQHF

D: -
V: TRBV10-3
J: TRBJ1-1
CDR3: CAIRDSPNTEAFF

D: -
V: TRBV9
J: TRBJ1-5
CDR3: CASSPDADSNQPQHF

D: -
V: TRBV11-2
J: TRBJ2-1
CDR3: CASSPSGGSISYNEQFF

D: -
V: TRBV5-6
J: TRBJ2-3
CDR3: CASSLPGDGTDTQYF

D: TRBD2
V: TRBV11-3
J: TRBJ2-1
CDR3: CASSGTNDEQFF

D: -
V: TRBV27
J: TRBJ2-5
CDR3: CASSVSGGQETQYF

D: -
V: TRBV4-3
J: TRBJ2-7
CDR3: CASSQDGGLSEQYF

D: -
V: TRBV9
J: TRBJ1-1
CDR3: CASSPSGRTEAFF

D: -
V: TRBV28
J: TRBJ2-5
CDR3: CASRTGWETQYF

D: -
V: TRBV6-6
J: TRBJ2-2
CDR3: CASSYPTVNTGELFF

D: -
V: TRBV5-1
J: TRBJ1-4
CDR3: CASSPQATNEKLFF

D: -
V: TRBV28
J: TRBJ1-1
CDR3: CASIGVVAFF

D: -
V: TRBV19
J: TRBJ2-7
CDR3: CASKGLGASDEQYF

D: TRBD2
V: TRBV7-3
J: TRBJ2-1
CDR3: CASSYPLGLAGANEQFF

D: -
V: TRBV5-1
J: TRBJ2-7
CDR3: CASTNRIGVYEQYF

D: -
V: TRBV5-6
J: TRBJ2-1
CDR3: CASSVDNEQFF

D: -
V: TRBV5-4
J: TRBJ2-2
CDR3: CASSLAQRASGELFF

D: -
V: TRBV7-8
J: TRBJ2-7
CDR3: CASSLTRIPTASSYEQYF

D: TRBD1
V: TRBV6-6
J: TRBJ1-5
CDR3: CASSKADRADQPQHF

D: -
V: TRBV6-6
J: TRBJ1-1
CDR3: CASSTTPGFTEAFF

D: TRBD1
V: TRBV19
J: TRBJ1-4
CDR3: CASTPGQSVEKLFF

D: TRBD1
V: TRBV9
J: TRBJ1-1
CDR3: CASSVALGQRNTEAFF

D: -
V: TRBV6-5
J: TRBJ2-7
CDR3: CASSYSLYEQYF

D: -
V: TRBV2
J: TRBJ1-2
CDR3: CASRSEITSGYTF

D: TRBD1
V: TRBV11-2
J: TRBJ1-3
CDR3: CASSTGTGRLSGNTIYF

D: TRBD2
V: TRBV7-2
J: TRBJ2-1
CDR3: CASSFSGSSYNEQFF

D: -
V: TRBV7-8
J: TRBJ1-2
CDR3: CASSLPGAGPNDGYTF

D: TRBD2
V: TRBV28
J: TRBJ2-5
CDR3: CASSPAGRYQETQYF

D: -
V: TRBV21-1
J: TRBJ2-7
CDR3: CASSKALLPGQGLYEQYF

D: -
V: TRBV5-1
J: TRBJ1-1
CDR3: CASSLAPGGIGSTEAFF

D: -
V: TRBV7-8
J: TRBJ1-5
CDR3: CASSSNSGAWLSSQPQHF

D: TRBD1
V: TRBV18
J: TRBJ1-2
CDR3: CASSPSDRVIYGYTF

D: -
V: TRBV5-1
J: TRBJ1-1
CDR3: CASSWGGTEAFF

D: -
V: TRBV5-1
J: TRBJ2-7
CDR3: CASSEGQVRSAGEYF

D: -
V: TRBV10-3
J: TRBJ1-2
CDR3: CAISDRDGGYTF

D: -
V: TRBV19
J: TRBJ1-6
CDR3: CASRSGYLGETPLHF

D: -
V: TRBV21-1
J: TRBJ2-2
CDR3: CASSGLVTGELFF

D: -
V: TRBV9
J: TRBJ1-5
CDR3: CASSAFRAGQPQHF

D: -
V: TRBV7-2
J: TRBJ2-7
CDR3: CASSLSQSNEQYF

D: -
V: TRBV5-1
J: TRBJ2-7
CDR3: CASSGYPDSEAYEQYF

D: -
V: TRBV7-6
J: TRBJ1-5
CDR3: CASSSDGVQPQHF

D: -
V: TRBV7-9
J: TRBJ2-5
CDR3: CASSLGPRDRETQYF

D: -
V: TRBV15
J: TRBJ2-7
CDR3: CATSRDSHEQYF

D: -
V: TRBV7-9
J: TRBJ2-2
CDR3: CASSLRGSNTGELFF

D: -
V: TRBV6-4
J: TRBJ2-1
CDR3: CARPYDGREGGGYNEQFF

D: -
V: TRBV6-5
J: TRBJ1-3
CDR3: CASSYSSGGGNTIYF

D: -
V: TRBV9
J: TRBJ1-1
CDR3: CASSAPRGEAFF

D: -
V: TRBV19
J: TRBJ2-1
CDR3: CASRNPGQKGFSNEQFF

D: TRBD1
V: TRBV19
J: TRBJ1-6
CDR3: CASSPQGAYSPLHF